The following is a T cell receptor beta chain sequence with its context. The target antigen is unknown. Trimming removed 0 bases at V and 0 bases at J, with 10 bases between. There are 15 residues in the CDR3. Germline CDR1 reads SGHRS; CDR2 reads YFSETQ. This specimen comes from a study of T cell responses to AZD1222 COVID-19 vaccine. Study overall: Pooled in the analysis were second doses at about 4 or about 12 weeks. General study results and limits: Only six AZD1222 recipients tested seropositive at baseline. Vaccination with two AZD1222 doses was followed by a rise in Spike-specific TCR breadth and depth.

Sequencing was performed with immunoSEQ multiplex PCR; in TCRdb, only in-frame clones are kept and a portion is missing. The data contain tens of thousands of clones, roughly 84% of them singletons. The chain uses TRBV5-1 and TRBJ2-7; D remains unclear. The receptor was derived from an adult in good health. The specimen comprised peripheral blood, sampled on day 0 of AZD1222 vaccination. The CDR3 loop reads CASSLEGRSSYEQYF. The CDR3 DNA reads as TGCGCCAGCAGCTTGGAAGGCAGGAGCTCCTACGAGCAGTACTTC. Supplemented by reference TRBV5-1 and TRBJ2-7, the full variable domain reads KAGVTQTPRYLIKTRGQQVTLSCSPISGHRSVSWYQQTPGQGLQFLFEYFSETQRNKGNFPGRFSGRQFSNSRSEMNVSTLELGDSALYLCASSLEGRSSYEQYFGPGTRLTVT.